A selection of T cell receptor beta chains follows, all from one sample in a study of blood T cell repertoires in COVID-19. Clones were sequenced by immunoSEQ multiplex PCR, and TCRdb holds only the in-frame ones, with some missing. The sample lists more than 85,000 clones, roughly 84% seen once, with 4% to 5.5% in the top ten. Sequencing was carried out using peripheral blood. Every receptor here comes from a human donor in a cohort sampled during active COVID-19. CDR3s include the opening cysteine and the closing phenylalanine or tryptophan. D genes are given only for firm matches. Clone size appears in some rows only: once, few, many, or a class for an expanded clone.

V	size	D	J	CDR3	DNA
TRBV4-1	NA	NA	TRBJ2-3	CASSQDQGTDTQYF	TGCGCCAGCAGCCAAGATCAGGGGACAGATACGCAGTATTTT
TRBV5-4	NA	NA	TRBJ1-1	CASSQDTTNTEAFF	TGTGCCAGCAGCCAGGACACGACGAACACTGAAGCTTTCTTT
TRBV4-2	NA	TRBD2	TRBJ2-2	CASSLLTSGGVISGELFF	TGTGCCAGCAGCCTCCTTACTAGCGGGGGGGTTATTTCCGGGGAGCTGTTTTTT
TRBV28	NA	NA	TRBJ1-1	CATRRDLNTEAFF	TGTGCCACCCGCCGGGACTTGAACACTGAAGCTTTCTTT
TRBV7-2	NA	TRBD2	TRBJ2-2	CASSPHGGTNTGELFF	TGTGCCAGCAGCCCCCACGGGGGGACCAACACCGGGGAGCTGTTTTTT
TRBV12-3/TRBV12-4	NA	NA	TRBJ2-1	CASSLMRRNEQFF	TGTGCCAGCAGTTTAATGCGGCGGAATGAGCAGTTCTTC
TRBV3-1/TRBV3-2	NA	TRBD1	TRBJ2-1	CASSQRDRGGWAEQFF	TGTGCCAGCAGCCAGAGGGACAGGGGTGGCTGGGCTGAGCAGTTCTTC
TRBV4-3	NA	TRBD1	TRBJ2-1	CASSRSGTDRYNEQFF	TGCGCCAGCAGTAGATCCGGGACAGACCGCTACAATGAGCAGTTCTTC
TRBV2	once	NA	TRBJ2-3	CASSAGGRTDTQYF	TGTGCCAGCAGTGCTGGCGGGCGTACAGATACGCAGTATTTT
TRBV3-1/TRBV3-2	NA	TRBD2	TRBJ2-5	CASSLGTSGAETQYF	TGTGCCAGCAGCCTAGGGACTAGCGGGGCAGAGACCCAGTACTTC
TRBV6-5	NA	NA	TRBJ2-7	CASSYSGQGYEQYF	TGTGCCAGCAGTTACTCGGGGCAGGGATACGAGCAGTACTTC
TRBV11-2	NA	NA	TRBJ2-5	CASRQWQGETQYF	TGTGCCAGCAGGCAGTGGCAGGGAGAGACCCAGTACTTC
TRBV4-3	NA	NA	TRBJ1-1	CASSQESGGRAFF	TGCGCCAGCAGCCAAGAGAGCGGGGGGCGAGCTTTCTTT
TRBV2	few	TRBD1	TRBJ2-7	CASSGPPGQSYEQYF	TGTGCCAGCAGTGGACCCCCGGGACAGTCCTACGAGCAGTACTTC
TRBV20-1	NA	NA	TRBJ2-7	CRVQGPYEQYF	TGCAGAGTACAGGGCCCCTACGAGCAGTACTTC
TRBV7-6	NA	TRBD2	TRBJ2-5	CASSTQRGGGETQYF	TGTGCCAGCAGCACCCAGCGGGGGGGCGGGGAGACCCAGTACTTC
TRBV28	NA	TRBD1	TRBJ2-4	CASSPMGQWENIQYF	TGTGCCAGCAGTCCTATGGGACAGTGGGAAAACATTCAGTACTTC
TRBV5-1	NA	NA	TRBJ1-3	CASSLGSGSGNTIYF	TGCGCCAGCAGCTTGGGCAGTGGCTCTGGAAACACCATATATTTT
TRBV18	NA	NA	TRBJ1-6	CASSPREAGRLSPLHF	TGTGCCAGCTCACCACGTGAGGCGGGCCGGCTCTCACCCCTCCACTTT
TRBV5-1	NA	TRBD1	TRBJ1-3	CASSLGQGATGNTIYF	TGCGCCAGCAGCTTGGGACAGGGAGCAACTGGAAACACCATATATTTT
TRBV5-1	NA	NA	TRBJ1-5	CASSLGGGDSNQPQHF	TGCGCCAGCAGCTTGGGCGGGGGGGATAGCAATCAGCCCCAGCATTTT
TRBV7-2	once	TRBD1	TRBJ2-1	CASSRDRGSYNEQFF	TGTGCCAGCAGCCGTGACAGGGGTAGCTACAATGAGCAGTTCTTC
TRBV12-5	once	NA	TRBJ1-4	CASGLTGEKLFF	TGTGCTAGTGGTTTGACGGGGGAAAAACTGTTTTTT
TRBV6-5	NA	NA	TRBJ2-2	CASSHSRDTGELFF	TGTGCCAGCAGCCACTCGAGGGACACCGGGGAGCTGTTTTTT
TRBV4-3	few	NA	TRBJ2-1	CASSQDGDTFNEQFF	TGCGCCAGCAGCCAAGATGGGGACACATTCAATGAGCAGTTCTTC
TRBV6-2/TRBV6-3	NA	NA	TRBJ1-5	CASSRSNSNQPQHF	TGTGCCAGCAGTCGGTCGAATAGCAATCAGCCCCAGCATTTT
TRBV11-2	NA	TRBD2	TRBJ2-1	CASSLVRGGRSEQFF	TGTGCCAGCAGCTTAGTTCGGGGGGGGCGCTCTGAGCAGTTCTTC
TRBV9	NA	NA	TRBJ2-5	CASSEGSQETQYF	TGTGCCAGCAGCGAGGGGTCCCAAGAGACCCAGTACTTC
TRBV6-1	NA	TRBD1	TRBJ2-1	CASSEPGTGNNEQFF	TGTGCCAGCAGTGAACCCGGGACAGGGAACAATGAGCAGTTCTTC
TRBV5-1	NA	NA	TRBJ1-2	CASSATPNPDAGYTF	TGCGCCAGCAGCGCGACACCCAACCCGGATGCTGGCTACACCTTC
TRBV7-2	NA	TRBD2	TRBJ2-2	CASSLHGEGRTGELFF	TGTGCCAGCAGCCTCCACGGGGAGGGCCGGACCGGGGAGCTGTTTTTT
TRBV4-3	NA	TRBD2	TRBJ2-1	CASSQGLVTYNEQFF	TGCGCCAGCAGCCAGGGACTAGTTACCTACAATGAGCAGTTCTTC
TRBV5-8	once	NA	TRBJ2-5	CASSPGTPGGIETQYF	TGTGCCAGCAGCCCGGGGACCCCCGGGGGAATTGAGACCCAGTACTTC
TRBV7-9	few	NA	TRBJ2-3	CASSSGGLRSTDTQYF	TGTGCCAGCAGCTCCGGCGGCCTACGTTCGACAGATACGCAGTATTTT
TRBV3-1/TRBV3-2	NA	TRBD1	TRBJ1-3	CASSQGLTGVSGNTIYF	TGTGCCAGCAGCCAAGGCTTAACAGGGGTTTCTGGAAACACCATATATTTT
TRBV2	NA	TRBD1	TRBJ1-2	CASSEFRQGARGYTF	TGTGCCAGCAGTGAATTCCGTCAGGGGGCGCGAGGCTACACCTTC
TRBV18	few	TRBD1	TRBJ1-6	CASSPDRDSPLHF	TGTGCCAGCTCTCCGGACAGGGACTCACCCCTCCACTTT
TRBV7-7	NA	TRBD1	TRBJ1-5	CASSLAPAGSGDRGQPQHF	TGTGCTAGCAGCTTAGCCCCCGCCGGTTCCGGGGACAGGGGACAACCCCAGCATTTT
TRBV5-6	NA	NA	TRBJ1-3	CASSFQGGNTIYF	TGTGCCAGCAGCTTCCAGGGAGGAAACACCATATATTTT
TRBV7-9	NA	TRBD1	TRBJ1-3	CASSGLSRGTSGNTIYF	TGTGCCAGCAGCGGACTCTCCAGGGGGACCTCTGGAAACACCATATATTTT
TRBV28	once	NA	TRBJ2-3	CASVLGTSTDTQYF	TGTGCCAGCGTACTGGGGACTAGCACAGATACGCAGTATTTT
TRBV19	NA	TRBD1	TRBJ2-7	CASSDGQGGPYEQYF	TGTGCCAGTAGTGACGGACAGGGCGGCCCCTACGAGCAGTACTTC
TRBV7-2	NA	TRBD1	TRBJ1-3	CASSPMPGGLRNTIYF	TGTGCCAGCAGCCCTATGCCAGGGGGACTTAGAAACACCATATATTTT
TRBV27	NA	NA	TRBJ1-1	CASSLGGQVNTEAFF	TGTGCCAGCAGTTTGGGGGGGCAGGTGAACACTGAAGCTTTCTTT
TRBV6-5	once	NA	TRBJ1-2	CASSYEEFSGYTF	TGTGCCAGCAGTTATGAGGAATTCTCTGGCTACACCTTC
TRBV9	NA	NA	TRBJ2-2	CASSPVMSGELFF	TGTGCCAGCAGCCCAGTAATGTCCGGGGAGCTGTTTTTT
TRBV5-6	NA	NA	TRBJ1-2	CASSQPTYREVGFYGYTF	TGTGCCAGCAGCCAACCGACATACAGGGAAGTAGGATTCTATGGCTACACCTTC
TRBV7-6	NA	TRBD1	TRBJ2-7	CASSLGTGGASYEQYF	TGTGCCAGCAGCTTAGGGACAGGGGGAGCCTCCTACGAGCAGTACTTC
TRBV9	once	TRBD1	TRBJ1-1	CASSGGQGPFDTEAFF	TGTGCCAGCAGCGGTGGACAGGGACCGTTTGACACTGAAGCTTTCTTT
TRBV11-2	NA	TRBD1	TRBJ1-4	CASSLNNRGRGEKLFF	TGTGCCAGCAGCCTAAATAACAGGGGGCGAGGAGAAAAACTGTTTTTT
TRBV5-1	NA	TRBD1	TRBJ1-4	CASMLAGDRTEKLFF	TGCGCCAGCATGTTAGCCGGGGACAGGACGGAAAAACTGTTTTTT
TRBV28	NA	TRBD1	TRBJ1-5	CASTPSTGGNQPQHF	TGTGCCAGCACTCCCTCGACAGGGGGCAATCAGCCCCAGCATTTT
TRBV11-2	NA	NA	TRBJ1-1	CASSSLLDRLEAFF	TGTGCCAGCAGCTCCCTATTAGACAGACTGGAAGCTTTCTTT
TRBV6-6	NA	NA	TRBJ1-3	CASSYVAGVSGNTIYF	TGTGCCAGCAGTTACGTCGCAGGGGTCTCTGGAAACACCATATATTTT
TRBV18	once	TRBD1	TRBJ2-2	CASSPALQGNGELFF	TGTGCCAGCTCACCGGCCTTACAGGGGAACGGGGAGCTGTTTTTT
TRBV28	NA	NA	TRBJ2-7	CASSLLPHASYEQYF	TGTGCCAGCAGTTTATTACCCCATGCGTCCTACGAGCAGTACTTC
TRBV4-2	few	NA	TRBJ1-6	CASSQDVAASGRAPLHF	TGTGCCAGCAGCCAAGATGTGGCTGCTAGTGGTCGGGCACCCCTCCACTTT
TRBV2	NA	TRBD2	TRBJ2-2	CASSPSGGSTTGELFF	TGTGCCAGCAGCCCTAGCGGGGGGTCTACCACCGGGGAGCTGTTTTTT
TRBV5-4	NA	TRBD1	TRBJ1-1	CASSKGQAPEEAFF	TGTGCCAGCAGCAAAGGACAGGCCCCAGAGGAAGCTTTCTTT